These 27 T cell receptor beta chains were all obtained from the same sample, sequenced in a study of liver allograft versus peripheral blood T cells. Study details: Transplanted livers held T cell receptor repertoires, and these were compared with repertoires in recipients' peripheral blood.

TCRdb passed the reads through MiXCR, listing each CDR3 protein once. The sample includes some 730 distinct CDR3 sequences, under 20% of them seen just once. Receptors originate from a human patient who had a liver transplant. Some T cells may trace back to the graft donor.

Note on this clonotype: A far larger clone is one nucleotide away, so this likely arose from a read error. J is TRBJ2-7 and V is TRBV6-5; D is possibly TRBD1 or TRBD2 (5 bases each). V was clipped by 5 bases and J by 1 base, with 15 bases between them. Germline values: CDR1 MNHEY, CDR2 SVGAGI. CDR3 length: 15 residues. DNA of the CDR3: TGTGCCAGCAGTGAAGGTGGGACCGCGTCCTACGAGCAGTACGTC. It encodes CASSEGGTASYEQYV.

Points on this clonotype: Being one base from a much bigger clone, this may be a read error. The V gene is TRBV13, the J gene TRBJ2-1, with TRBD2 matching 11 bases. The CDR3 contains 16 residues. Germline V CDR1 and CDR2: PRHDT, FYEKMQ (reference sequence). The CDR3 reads CAGRVAGGRYVGEQFF. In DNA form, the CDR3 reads TGTGCCGGCAGGGTAGCGGGAGGGCGTTACGTCGGTGAGCAGTTCTTC.

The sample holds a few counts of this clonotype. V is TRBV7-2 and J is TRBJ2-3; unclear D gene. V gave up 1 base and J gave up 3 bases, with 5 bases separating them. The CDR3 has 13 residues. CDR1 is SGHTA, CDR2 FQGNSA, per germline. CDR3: CASSLGLTDTQYF. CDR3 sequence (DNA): TGTGCCAGCAGCTTAGGTCTGACAGATACGCAGTATTTT. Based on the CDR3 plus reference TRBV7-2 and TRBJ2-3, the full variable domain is GAGVSQSPSNKVTEKGKDVELRCDPISGHTALYWYRQSLGQGLEFLIYFQGNSAPDKSGLPSDRFSAERTGGSVSTLTIQRTQQEDSAVYLCASSLGLTDTQYFGPGTRLTVL.

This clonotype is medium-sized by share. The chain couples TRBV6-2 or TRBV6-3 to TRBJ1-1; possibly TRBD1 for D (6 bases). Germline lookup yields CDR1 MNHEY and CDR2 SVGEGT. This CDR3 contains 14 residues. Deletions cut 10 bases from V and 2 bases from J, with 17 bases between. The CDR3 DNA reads TGTGCCACCAGGAGGACAGAGGGCAACACTGAAGCTTTCTTT. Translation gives CATRRTEGNTEAFF.

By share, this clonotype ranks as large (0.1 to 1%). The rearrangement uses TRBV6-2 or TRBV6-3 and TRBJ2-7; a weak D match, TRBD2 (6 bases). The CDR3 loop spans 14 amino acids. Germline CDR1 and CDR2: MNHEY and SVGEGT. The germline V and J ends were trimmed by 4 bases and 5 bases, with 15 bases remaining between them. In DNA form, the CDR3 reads TGTGCCAGCAGTTCCCGAGGAGGGTTCGACGAGCAGTACTTC. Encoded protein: CASSSRGGFDEQYF.

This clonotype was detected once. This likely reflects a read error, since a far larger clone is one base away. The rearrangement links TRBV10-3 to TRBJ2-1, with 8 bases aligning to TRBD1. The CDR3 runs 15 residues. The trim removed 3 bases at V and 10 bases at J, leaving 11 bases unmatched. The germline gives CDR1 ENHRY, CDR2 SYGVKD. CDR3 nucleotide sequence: TGTGCCATCAGTGATCCCCAGGGGGCAGGGGACGAGCAGTTCTTC. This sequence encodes CAISDPQGAGDEQFF.

CDR3 DNA sequence: TGCAGTGCTTCCACAACTCTGACTAGCAGGGGGGCCGGAGGCAATGAGCAGTTCTTC. Amino acids: CSASTTLTSRGAGGNEQFF. The gene calls are TRBV20-1 and TRBJ2-1, with D perhaps matching TRBD1 or TRBD2 (7 bases each). Germline CDR1 and CDR2: DFQATT and SNEGSKA (reference sequence). This CDR3 is 19 amino acids long. V was pared by 5 bases and J by 6 bases, with 32 bases between.

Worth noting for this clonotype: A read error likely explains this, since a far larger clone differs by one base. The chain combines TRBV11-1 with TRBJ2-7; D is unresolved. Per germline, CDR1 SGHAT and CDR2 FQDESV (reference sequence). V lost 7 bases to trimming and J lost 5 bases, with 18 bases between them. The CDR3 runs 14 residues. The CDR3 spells CASISVWGYDEQYF. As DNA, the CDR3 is TGTGCCAGCATCTCGGTATGGGGTTACGACGAGCAGTACTTC. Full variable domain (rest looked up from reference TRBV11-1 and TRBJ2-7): EAEVAQSPRYKITEKSQAVAFWCDPISGHATLYWYRQILGQGPELLVQFQDESVVDDSQLPKDRFSAERLKGVDSTLKIQPAELGDSAMYLCASISVWGYDEQYFGPGTRLTVT.

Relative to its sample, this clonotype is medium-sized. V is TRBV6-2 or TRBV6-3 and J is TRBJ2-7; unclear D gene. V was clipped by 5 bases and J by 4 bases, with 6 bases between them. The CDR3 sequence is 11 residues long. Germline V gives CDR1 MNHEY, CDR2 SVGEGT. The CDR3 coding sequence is TGTGCCAGCAGTCCTTATTACGAGCAGTACTTC. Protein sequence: CASSPYYEQYF.

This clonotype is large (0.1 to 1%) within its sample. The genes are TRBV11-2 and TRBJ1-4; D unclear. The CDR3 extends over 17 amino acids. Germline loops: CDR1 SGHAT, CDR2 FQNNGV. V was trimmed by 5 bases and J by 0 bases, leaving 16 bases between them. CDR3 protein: CASSGWGTVSTNEKLFF. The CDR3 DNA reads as TGTGCCAGCAGCGGGTGGGGAACAGTTTCAACTAATGAAAAACTGTTTTTT.

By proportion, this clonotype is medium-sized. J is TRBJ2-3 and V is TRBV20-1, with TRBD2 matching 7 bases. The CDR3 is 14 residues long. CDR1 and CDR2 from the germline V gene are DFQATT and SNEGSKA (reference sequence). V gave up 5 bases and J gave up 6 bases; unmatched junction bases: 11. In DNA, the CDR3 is TGCAGTGCTCCTAGCGGTCCCTCCAGGGATACGCAGTATTTT. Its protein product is CSAPSGPSRDTQYF.

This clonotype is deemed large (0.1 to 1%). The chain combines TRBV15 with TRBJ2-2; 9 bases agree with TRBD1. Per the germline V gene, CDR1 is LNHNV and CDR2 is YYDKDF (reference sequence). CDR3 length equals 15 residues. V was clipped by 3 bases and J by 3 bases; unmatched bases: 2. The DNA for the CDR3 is TGTGCCACCAGCAGCTACAGGGGGCACACCGGGGAGCTGTTTTTT. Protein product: CATSSYRGHTGELFF.

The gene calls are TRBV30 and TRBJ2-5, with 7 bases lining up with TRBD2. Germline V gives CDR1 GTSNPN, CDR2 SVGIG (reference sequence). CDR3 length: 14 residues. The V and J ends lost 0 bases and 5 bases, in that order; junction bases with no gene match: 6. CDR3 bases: TGTGCCTGGAGTGTAAGTCGGCGGGAGGAGACCCAGTACTTC. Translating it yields CAWSVSRREETQYF.

The CDR3 region has the DNA TGTGCCAGCAGTTCAGGGGTGAACGAGCAGTACTTC. Translation: CASSSGVNEQYF. The chain couples TRBV2 to TRBJ2-7, with a possible D match to TRBD1 (6 bases). The germline CDR1 and CDR2 sequences are SNHLY and FYNNEI. CDR3 length equals 12 residues. Trimming removed 5 bases at V and 5 bases at J, with 10 bases between.

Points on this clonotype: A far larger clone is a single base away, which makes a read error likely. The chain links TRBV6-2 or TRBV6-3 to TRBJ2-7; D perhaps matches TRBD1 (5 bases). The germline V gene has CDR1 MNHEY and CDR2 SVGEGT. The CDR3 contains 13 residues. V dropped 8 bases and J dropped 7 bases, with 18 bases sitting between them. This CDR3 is CASSTTEKNEQYF. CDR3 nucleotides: TGTGCCAGCTCCACGACAGAGAAGAATGAGCAGTACTTC.

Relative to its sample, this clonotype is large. The CDR3 loop is CASSSRDSPSGYTF. The CDR3 coding sequence is TGTGCCAGTAGTTCTCGGGACAGTCCCTCGGGCTACACCTTC. The V call is TRBV19, the J call TRBJ1-2; TRBD1 matches at 7 bases. V lost 5 bases to trimming and J lost 8 bases; unmatched junction nucleotides: 11. The CDR3 is 14 amino acids. Looked up from germline, CDR1 is LNHDA and CDR2 is SQIVND (reference sequence).

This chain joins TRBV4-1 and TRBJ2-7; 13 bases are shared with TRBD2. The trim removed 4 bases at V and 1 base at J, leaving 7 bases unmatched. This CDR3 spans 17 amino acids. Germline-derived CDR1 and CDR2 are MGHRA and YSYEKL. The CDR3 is CASSLTSGGASSYEQYF. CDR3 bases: TGCGCCAGCAGCCTTACTAGCGGGGGGGCCTCATCCTACGAGCAGTACTTC.

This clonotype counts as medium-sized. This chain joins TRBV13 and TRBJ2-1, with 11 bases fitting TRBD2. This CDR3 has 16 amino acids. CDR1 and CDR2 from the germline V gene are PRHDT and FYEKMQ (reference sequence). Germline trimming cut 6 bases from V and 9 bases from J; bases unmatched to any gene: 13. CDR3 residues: CASRVAGGRYVGEQFF. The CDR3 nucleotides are TGTGCCAGCAGGGTAGCGGGAGGGCGTTACGTCGGTGAGCAGTTCTTC.

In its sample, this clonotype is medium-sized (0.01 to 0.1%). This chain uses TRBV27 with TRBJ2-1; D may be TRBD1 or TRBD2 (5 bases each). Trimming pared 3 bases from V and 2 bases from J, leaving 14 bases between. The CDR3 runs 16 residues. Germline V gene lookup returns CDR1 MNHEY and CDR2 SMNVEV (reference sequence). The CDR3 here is CASSLKGTGTYNEQFF. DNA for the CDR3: TGTGCCAGCAGTTTGAAAGGGACCGGAACCTACAATGAGCAGTTCTTC.

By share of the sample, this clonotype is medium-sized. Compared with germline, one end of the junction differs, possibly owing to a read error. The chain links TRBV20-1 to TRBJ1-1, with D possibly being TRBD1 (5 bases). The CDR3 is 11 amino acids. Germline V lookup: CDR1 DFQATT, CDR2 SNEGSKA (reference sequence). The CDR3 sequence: CSAGDSLMSLF. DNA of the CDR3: TGCAGTGCTGGGGACTCCCTAATGTCGCTCTTT.

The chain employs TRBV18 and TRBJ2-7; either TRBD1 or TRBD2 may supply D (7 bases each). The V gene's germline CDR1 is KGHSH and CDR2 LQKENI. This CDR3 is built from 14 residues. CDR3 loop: CTNSPGGAAYEQYF. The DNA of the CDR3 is TGTACCAACTCACCAGGGGGGGCCGCCTACGAGCAGTACTTC.

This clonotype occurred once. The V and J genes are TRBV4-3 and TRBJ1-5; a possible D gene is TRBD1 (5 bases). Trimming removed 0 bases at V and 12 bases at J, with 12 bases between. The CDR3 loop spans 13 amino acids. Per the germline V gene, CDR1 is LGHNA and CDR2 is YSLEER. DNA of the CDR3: TGCGCCAGCAGCCAAGAATGGGGCACTCTCCAGCATTTT. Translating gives CASSQEWGTLQHF.

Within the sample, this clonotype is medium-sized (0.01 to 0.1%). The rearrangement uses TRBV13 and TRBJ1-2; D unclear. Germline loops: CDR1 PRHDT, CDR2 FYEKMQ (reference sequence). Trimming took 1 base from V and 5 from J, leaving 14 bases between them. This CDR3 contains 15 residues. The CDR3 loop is CASSLEANPEYGYTF. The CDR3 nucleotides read TGTGCCAGCAGCTTAGAAGCCAATCCCGAATATGGCTACACCTTC.

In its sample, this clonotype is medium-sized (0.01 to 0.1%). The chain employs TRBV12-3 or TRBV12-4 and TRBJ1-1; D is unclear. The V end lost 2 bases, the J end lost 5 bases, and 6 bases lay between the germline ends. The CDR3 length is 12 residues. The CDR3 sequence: CASSLSRTEAFF. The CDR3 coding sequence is TGTGCCAGCAGTTTATCCCGTACTGAAGCTTTCTTT.

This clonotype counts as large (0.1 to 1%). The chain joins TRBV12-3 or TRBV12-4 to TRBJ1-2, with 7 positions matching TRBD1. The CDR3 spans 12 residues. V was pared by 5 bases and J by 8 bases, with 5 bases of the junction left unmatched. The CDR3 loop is CASSGDRAGYTF. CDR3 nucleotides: TGTGCCAGCAGTGGCGACAGGGCGGGCTACACCTTC.

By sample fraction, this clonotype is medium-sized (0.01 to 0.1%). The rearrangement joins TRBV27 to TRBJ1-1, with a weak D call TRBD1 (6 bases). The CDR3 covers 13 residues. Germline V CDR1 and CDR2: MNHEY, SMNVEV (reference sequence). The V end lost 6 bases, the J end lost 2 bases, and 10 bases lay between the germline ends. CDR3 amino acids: CASSTGANTEAFF. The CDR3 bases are TGTGCCAGCAGCACGGGGGCTAACACTGAAGCTTTCTTT.

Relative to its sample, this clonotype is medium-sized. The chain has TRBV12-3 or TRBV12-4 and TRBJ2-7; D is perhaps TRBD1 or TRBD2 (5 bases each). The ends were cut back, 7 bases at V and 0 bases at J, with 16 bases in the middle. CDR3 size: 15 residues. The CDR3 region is CASTPGLGASYEQYF. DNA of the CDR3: TGTGCCAGCACTCCAGGACTTGGGGCCTCCTACGAGCAGTACTTC.